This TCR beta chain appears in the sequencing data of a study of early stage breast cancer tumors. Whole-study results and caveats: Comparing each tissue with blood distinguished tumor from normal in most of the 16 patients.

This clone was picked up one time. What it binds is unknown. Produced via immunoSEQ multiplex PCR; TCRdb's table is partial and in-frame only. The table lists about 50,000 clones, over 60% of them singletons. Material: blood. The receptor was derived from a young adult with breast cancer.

This CDR3 reads CSARDSPSKFF. CDR3 nucleotide sequence: TGCAGTGCTAGAGATTCCCCATCGAAGTTCTTC. The V and J genes are TRBV20-1 and TRBJ2-1; D gene uncertain. The CDR3 spans 11 residues. Per germline, CDR1 DFQATT and CDR2 SNEGSKA (reference sequence). Between the trimmed V and J ends, which lost 0 bases and 14 bases, there was a span of 11 bases.